This T cell receptor beta chain was retrieved from a study of CD8 T cells in Susac syndrome. On the study more broadly: The Susac syndrome patients that were sequenced included over 5 with active disease and fewer than 10 in remission.

With 2 bases removed from V and 7 bases from J, the gap between germline ends came to 8 bases. This CDR3 contains 12 residues. When the RNA was reverse transcribed, random hexamers were used with an input of about 0.5 to 1 ug. Coverage of TCR beta CDR3 amplification by immunoSEQ multiplex PCR extended to 54 Vbeta and 13 Jbeta. TCRdb ran MiXCR on the immunoSEQ multiplex PCR reads and lists one entry per CDR3 protein. The sample gives around 170,000 distinct CDR3 sequences, almost 96% of which show up once; 0.098% is in the top ten. Sequenced input: CD4+ T cells from PBMCs. The chain uses TRBV12-3 or TRBV12-4 and TRBJ1-2; no reliable D call. The origin of this receptor is a human donor with Susac syndrome. CDR3 nucleotides: TGTGCCAGCAGTTTACGGGCGTTTGGCTACACCTTC. It encodes CASSLRAFGYTF.